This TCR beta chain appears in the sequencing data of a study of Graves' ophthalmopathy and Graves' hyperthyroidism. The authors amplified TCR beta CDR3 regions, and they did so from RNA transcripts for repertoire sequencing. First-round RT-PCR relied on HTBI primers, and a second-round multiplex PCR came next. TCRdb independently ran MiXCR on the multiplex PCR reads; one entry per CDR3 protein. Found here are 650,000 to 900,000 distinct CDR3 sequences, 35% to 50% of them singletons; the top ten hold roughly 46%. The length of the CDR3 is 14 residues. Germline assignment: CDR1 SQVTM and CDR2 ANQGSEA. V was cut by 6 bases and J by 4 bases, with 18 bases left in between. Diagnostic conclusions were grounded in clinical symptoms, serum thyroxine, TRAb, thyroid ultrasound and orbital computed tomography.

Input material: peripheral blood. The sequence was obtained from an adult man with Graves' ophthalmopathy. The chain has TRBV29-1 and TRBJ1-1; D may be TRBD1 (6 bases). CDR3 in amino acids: CSVVGAGAGTEAFF. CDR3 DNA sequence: TGCAGCGTAGTAGGGGCAGGGGCAGGCACTGAAGCTTTCTTT.